This T cell receptor beta chain was observed in a study of T cell repertoires in cytomegalovirus infection. Overall study findings and caveats: Identification of carriers of CMV plus the relevant HLA was achieved through cumulative public TCR beta family frequency.

TCRdb independently ran MiXCR on the reads; one entry per CDR3 protein. The data contain roughly 990,000 distinct CDR3 sequences, roughly 30% of them singletons. The CDR3 consists of 13 residues. Per the germline V gene, CDR1 is LNHNV and CDR2 is YYDKDF (reference sequence). V lost 11 bases to trimming and J lost 0 bases; unmatched junction nucleotides: 6. On this clonotype: The antigen is unknown.

Sequences were derived from cultured CD8+ T cells from PBMCs, sampled from culture after CMV antigen stimulation. This TCR was sampled from a human donor in good health (CMV status not recorded). Some clones in this sample may be carry-over from other donors' samples. The chain uses TRBV15 and TRBJ2-7; 8 nucleotides line up with TRBD1. The CDR3 nucleotides read TGTGCCGCGAAAACAGGGGGCTCCTACGAGCAGTACTTC. Protein product: CAAKTGGSYEQYF.